This passage covers 27 T cell receptor beta chains from one sample sequenced in a study of blood T cells in healthy people across ages. A second PCR, run for 7 to 11 cycles, used a sample-barcoded 5' primer plus a J-beta primer mix. TCRdb independently ran MiXCR on the 5' RACE reads; one entry per CDR3 protein. In the table there are over 1,500,000 distinct CDR3 sequences, more than 35% of which are singletons. Source material: blood. The origin of the receptors is a human donor in good health.

A note on this clonotype: One end of the junction does not line up with germline, which may come from a read error. The chain couples TRBV7-6 to TRBJ2-6; D is possibly TRBD1 (5 bases). There are 15 residues in the CDR3. The germline CDR1 and CDR2 sequences are SGHVS and FNYEAQ. CDR3 residues: CACSLAGPGANVRTF. CDR3 nucleotide sequence: TGTGCCTGCAGCTTAGCAGGGCCTGGGGCCAACGTCCGGACTTTC.

This chain joins TRBV20-1 and TRBJ2-3, with D unresolved. Germline CDR1 reads DFQATT; CDR2 reads SNEGSKA (reference sequence). V was shortened by 5 bases and J by 0 bases, with 18 bases between the two germline ends. This CDR3 has 16 residues. The CDR3 reads CSAPARAFSSTDTQYF. The DNA of the CDR3 is TGCAGTGCTCCTGCCCGGGCTTTCTCTAGCACAGATACGCAGTATTTT.

The gene calls are TRBV6-5 and TRBJ1-2; D might be TRBD1 (5 bases). Trimming removed 11 bases from V and 2 bases from J, with 21 bases in between. Germline lookup yields CDR1 MNHEY and CDR2 SVGAGI. This CDR3 has 15 amino acids. The CDR3 nucleotides read TGTGCCGGACGAGGGGAGCGGGTTTCCAACTATGGCTACACCTTC. This translates into CAGRGERVSNYGYTF.

The chain carries TRBV12-3 or TRBV12-4 and TRBJ1-1, with a weak D call TRBD1 (6 bases). The V and J ends lost 6 bases and 1 base respectively, with 15 bases between them. This CDR3 comprises 15 residues. For the CDR3, the DNA is TGTGCCAGCAGCCCAATGATGACAGGGAACACTGAAGCTTTCTTT. Translating it yields CASSPMMTGNTEAFF.

V gene TRBV12-3 or TRBV12-4 combines with J gene TRBJ2-7; 15 bases are a match to TRBD2. V was clipped by 3 bases and J by 2 bases; unmatched bases: 5. CDR3 length: 17 amino acids. CDR3: CASSFLGLAGGTYEQYF. The CDR3 bases are TGTGCCAGCAGTTTTTTGGGACTAGCGGGGGGTACCTACGAGCAGTACTTC.

This clonotype was recorded a few times. The chain carries TRBV4-3 and TRBJ2-7; D ambiguous. The CDR3 has 14 residues. V dropped 1 base and J dropped 3 bases, with 10 bases sitting between them. Germline V gene data show CDR1 as LGHNA and CDR2 as YSLEER. CDR3: CASSQAWGNYEQYF. Written as DNA, the CDR3 is TGCGCCAGCAGCCAAGCTTGGGGTAACTACGAGCAGTACTTC.

This clonotype was counted ten times or more. This chain connects TRBV29-1 to TRBJ1-4; TRBD1 agrees at 8 bases. From germline, CDR1 is SQVTM and CDR2 ANQGSEA. V dropped 2 bases and J dropped 7; count of bases not matched to a gene: 3. The CDR3 has 13 residues. The CDR3 sequence is CSVERTGSEKLFF. The CDR3 DNA is TGCAGCGTTGAACGGACAGGGAGTGAAAAACTGTTTTTT.

The gene calls are TRBV6-7 and TRBJ1-2, with 9 bases aligning to TRBD1. TRBV6-7 is an ORF, and what it does is uncertain. The CDR3 runs 16 residues. With V trimmed by 3 bases and J by 6 bases, 11 bases remained unmatched. CDR3: CASSYRVGTGNHGYTF. Written as DNA, the CDR3 is TGTGCCAGCAGTTATCGGGTGGGGACAGGGAACCATGGCTACACCTTC.

V usage is TRBV6-2 or TRBV6-3 and J usage is TRBJ2-1; 8 bases map to TRBD1. V gave up 4 bases and J gave up 10 bases; unmatched junction bases: 9. Per the germline V gene, CDR1 is MNHEY and CDR2 is SVGEGT. The CDR3 runs 14 residues. The CDR3 sequence is CASSFGQGYYEQFF. DNA of the CDR3: TGTGCCAGCAGTTTCGGACAGGGCTACTACGAGCAGTTCTTC.

The chain employs TRBV5-1 and TRBJ2-1, with D perhaps TRBD1 (7 bases). The germline V and J ends were trimmed by 3 bases and 1 base, with 14 bases remaining between them. The V gene's germline CDR1 is SGHRS and CDR2 YFSETQ. This CDR3 has 16 amino acids. The CDR3 nucleotides read TGCGCCAGCAGCTGGAATTCAGGGGGGTCCTACAATGAGCAGTTCTTC. Its protein product is CASSWNSGGSYNEQFF.

There are a few counts of this clonotype. V gene TRBV20-1 combines with J gene TRBJ1-1; TRBD1 matches 7 bases. The CDR3 sequence is 16 residues long. Germline loops: CDR1 DFQATT, CDR2 SNEGSKA (reference sequence). Losses at the gene ends were 0 bases for V and 1 base for J; bases not matched to a gene: 8. CDR3 in DNA: TGCAGTGCTAGAGATCCTCGGGCAGGGGGGAACACTGAAGCTTTCTTT. Protein product: CSARDPRAGGNTEAFF.

V is TRBV7-3 and J is TRBJ2-1; 7 bases agree with TRBD2. Per germline, CDR1 SGHTA and CDR2 FQGTGA. J lost 9 bases, V lost 3 bases, and 11 bases had no gene match. There are 15 residues in the CDR3. The CDR3 loop reads CASSFDSGPAGEQFF. CDR3 coding DNA: TGTGCCAGCAGCTTCGATAGCGGGCCTGCCGGTGAGCAGTTCTTC. Full variable domain (rest looked up from reference TRBV7-3 and TRBJ2-1): GAGVSQTPSNKVTEKGKYVELRCDPISGHTALYWYRQSLGQGPEFLIYFQGTGAADDSGLPNDRFFAVRPEGSVSTLKIQRTERGDSAVYLCASSFDSGPAGEQFFGPGTRLTVL.

The genes are TRBV20-1 and TRBJ1-1; D unresolved. V gave up 5 bases and J gave up 3 bases, with 10 bases separating them. The CDR3 spans 12 residues. Germline values: CDR1 DFQATT, CDR2 SNEGSKA (reference sequence). For the CDR3, the DNA is TGCAGTGCTGCCCTAGGAGACACTGAAGCTTTCTTT. It is translated as CSAALGDTEAFF.

This clonotype showed up just a few times. The chain uses TRBV12-3 or TRBV12-4 and TRBJ1-2; a weak D match, TRBD1 (5 bases). The CDR3 spans 13 residues. V shed 2 bases and J shed 8 bases, with 12 bases lying between them. The CDR3 DNA follows: TGTGCCAGCAGTTTAAAGGACATGATGGGCTACACCTTC. It specifies CASSLKDMMGYTF.

The chain has TRBV6-1 and TRBJ1-1; D may be TRBD1 (5 bases). The CDR3 extends over 13 amino acids. Germline-derived CDR1 and CDR2 are MNHNS and SASEGT. The V end was cut by 4 bases, the J end by 10 bases, with 16 bases between. The CDR3 is CASSAQTRDSAFF. CDR3 nucleotides: TGTGCCAGCAGTGCCCAAACCCGGGACTCAGCTTTCTTT.

This clonotype was seen a handful of times. The V and J genes are TRBV6-1 and TRBJ1-2; D is undetermined. The V and J ends lost 5 bases and 0 bases respectively, with 7 bases between them. The CDR3 covers 13 residues. Germline V lookup: CDR1 MNHNS, CDR2 SASEGT. For the CDR3, the DNA is TGTGCCAGCAGTATGGGAGCTAACTATGGCTACACCTTC. It yields the protein CASSMGANYGYTF.

This clonotype was seen a few times. The chain has TRBV18 and TRBJ1-2, with 8 bases aligning to TRBD1. The germline CDR1 and CDR2 sequences are KGHSH and LQKENI. This CDR3 region has 18 residues. J lost 3 bases, V lost 0 bases, and 12 bases had no gene match. The CDR3 loop reads CASSPPNPDRGYDYGYTF. CDR3 nucleotides: TGTGCCAGCTCACCACCTAACCCTGACAGGGGATACGACTATGGCTACACCTTC.

CDR3 protein: CASRDGGKHQPQHF. DNA of the CDR3: TGTGCCAGCAGAGACGGGGGTAAACATCAGCCCCAGCATTTT. The rearrangement links TRBV6-5 to TRBJ1-5; TRBD1 might be the D (5 bases). The CDR3 consists of 14 residues. Per germline, CDR1 MNHEY and CDR2 SVGAGI. Trimming removed 6 bases at V and 5 bases at J, with 14 bases between.

The chain links TRBV3-1 to TRBJ1-2; no definite D call. Germline CDR1 LGHDT, CDR2 YNNKEL (reference sequence). The CDR3 spans 16 residues. V lost 3 bases to trimming and J lost 4 bases, with 18 bases between them. The CDR3 DNA sequence: TGTGCCAGCAGCCAGAGTCTAGTACAGACTCGCTATGGCTACACCTTC. Translating gives CASSQSLVQTRYGYTF.

The sample holds a few counts of this clonotype. V usage is TRBV4-1 and J usage is TRBJ2-1; D perhaps matches TRBD2 (7 bases). CDR1 is MGHRA and CDR2 is YSYEKL in the germline V gene. The CDR3 spans 15 residues. Between the trimmed V and J ends, which lost 1 base and 5 bases, there was a span of 12 bases. CDR3 DNA: TGCGCCAGCAGCCAAGTCGGGGGGCCCGACAATGAGCAGTTCTTC. This sequence encodes CASSQVGGPDNEQFF.

As for this clonotype: Since the CDR3 does not end with the conserved phenylalanine or tryptophan, this likely comes from a read error. The V call is TRBV20-1, the J call TRBJ2-1, with 11 nucleotides matching TRBD2. The CDR3 covers 13 residues. CDR1 is DFQATT and CDR2 is SNEGSKA in the germline V gene (reference sequence). The CDR3 nucleotides are TGCAGTACTAGCGGGGGCTACTACAACGAGCAGTTCTGC. This codes for CSTSGGYYNEQFC.

As concerns this clonotype: This clone may be a read error of a much larger clone one base away. The gene calls are TRBV6-2 or TRBV6-3 and TRBJ2-1; TRBD2 is a possible D gene (6 bases). Germline CDR1 is MNHEY and CDR2 is SVGEGT. CDR3 length equals 15 residues. V lost 6 bases and J lost 0, with 12 bases in between. The CDR3 nucleotides are TGTGCCAGCAGCCACCGGGAGAGCTCCTACAATGAGCAGTTCTTC. Encoded protein: CASSHRESSYNEQFF.

Only a few counts were recorded for this clonotype. This could be a read error, since a much larger clone is one nucleotide away. The chain has TRBV20-1 and TRBJ2-1; TRBD2 matches 10 bases. Germline V gene data show CDR1 as DFQATT and CDR2 as SNEGSKA (reference sequence). This CDR3 is built from 16 residues. CDR3 amino acids: CSARDSTSGDYNGQFF. The CDR3, as DNA: TGCAGTGCTAGAGATTCAACTAGCGGGGACTACAATGGGCAGTTCTTC.

The sample holds a few counts of this clonotype. The chain combines TRBV11-3 with TRBJ2-3, with D tentatively TRBD1 (6 bases). CDR3 length equals 13 residues. V lost 3 bases and J lost 7, with 11 bases in between. Germline V gene lookup returns CDR1 SGHNT and CDR2 YENEEA. DNA for the CDR3: TGTGCCAGCAGCTTGGGGGCGGTAAATACGCAGTATTTT. Residues: CASSLGAVNTQYF.

DNA of the CDR3: TGTGCCACCAAAACGGACAGAGGTGCATCTGAAGCTTTCTTT. This translates into CATKTDRGASEAFF. The chain is built from TRBV15 and TRBJ1-1; a weak D match, TRBD1 (6 bases). The CDR3 extends over 14 amino acids. Trimming removed 7 bases from V and 6 bases from J, with 18 bases in between. From germline, CDR1 is LNHNV and CDR2 YYDKDF (reference sequence).

This clonotype was seen only a few times. CDR3 protein: CASSLRDLDNEQFF. The CDR3 DNA follows: TGTGCCAGCAGCTTACGGGACCTCGACAATGAGCAGTTCTTC. The chain combines TRBV7-2 with TRBJ2-1; either TRBD1 or TRBD2 may supply D (5 bases each). The CDR3 is 14 amino acids. The germline CDR1 and CDR2 sequences are SGHTA and FQGNSA. The germline V and J ends were trimmed by 2 bases and 5 bases, with 10 bases remaining between them.

This clonotype has a handful of counts. The chain is built from TRBV6-5 and TRBJ2-1; 13 bases agree with TRBD2. With V trimmed by 6 bases and J by 5 bases, 4 bases remained unmatched. The CDR3 is 15 amino acids. The V gene's germline CDR1 is MNHEY and CDR2 SVGAGI. For the CDR3, the DNA is TGTGCCAGCAGCCGTGGGACTAGCGGGGACAATGAGCAGTTCTTC. Translated: CASSRGTSGDNEQFF.